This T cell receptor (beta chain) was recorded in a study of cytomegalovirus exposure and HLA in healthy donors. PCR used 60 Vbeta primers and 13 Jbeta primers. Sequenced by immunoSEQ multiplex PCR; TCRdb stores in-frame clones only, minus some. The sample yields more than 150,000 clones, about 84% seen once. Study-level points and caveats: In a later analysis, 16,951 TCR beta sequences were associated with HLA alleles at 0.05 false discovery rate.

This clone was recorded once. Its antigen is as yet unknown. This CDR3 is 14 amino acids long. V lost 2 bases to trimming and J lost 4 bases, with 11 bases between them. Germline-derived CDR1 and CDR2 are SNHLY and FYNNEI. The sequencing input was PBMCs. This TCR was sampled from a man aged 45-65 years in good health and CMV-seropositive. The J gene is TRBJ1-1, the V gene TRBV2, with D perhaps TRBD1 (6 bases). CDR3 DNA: TGTGCCAGCAGTGAAAGGGGGTTTTCCACTGAAGCTTTCTTT. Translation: CASSERGFSTEAFF.